One T cell receptor beta chain is described in this entry. The data derive from a study of blood T cell repertoires in COVID-19. Original processing methods: It was from reference gene primer amplification that nucleated cell counts were estimated. TCRdb keeps only in-frame clones here, not all; method: immunoSEQ multiplex PCR. V, J and clone size reflect that table, while D and trimming were determined from the DNA. Among approximately 300,000 clones, approximately 90% were seen once, and the ten largest hold 3% to 5%. Looked up from germline, CDR1 is SGHTA and CDR2 is FQGNSA. Losses at the gene ends were 4 bases for V and 0 bases for J; bases not matched to a gene: 7. This CDR3 region has 17 residues.

The clonotype was recovered from a woman between 25 and 40 years old who had been exposed to COVID-19. V is TRBV7-2 and J is TRBJ2-4, with 9 bases that match TRBD2. The material sequenced was PBMCs or T cells enriched from blood (not recorded which). CDR3 sequence: CASSSLAGSIAKNIQYF. In DNA, the CDR3 is TGTGCCAGCAGCTCCCTAGCGGGGTCTATAGCCAAAAACATTCAGTACTTC.